This TCR beta chain was identified during a study of T cell repertoires and HLA-DP antigens. In regard to this clone: The antigen remains unidentified.

Some clones are missing from TCRdb's copy, which holds only in-frame ones; the method was immunoSEQ multiplex PCR. The data contain fewer than 95,000 clones, roughly 86% of them singletons. The CDR3 is 19 residues long. Per germline, CDR1 MNHEY and CDR2 SMNVEV (reference sequence). The trim removed 5 bases at V and 7 bases at J, leaving 15 bases unmatched. Specimen: CD4+ T cells from PBMCs. This chain uses TRBV27 with TRBJ2-1; 15 nucleotides agree with TRBD2. The clonotype was recovered from a man aged 45 to 65 in good health and CMV-seronegative. The CDR3 here is CASSPRTSGRVGVGNEQFF. The CDR3 nucleotides are TGTGCCAGCAGTCCCCGGACTAGCGGGAGGGTCGGTGTAGGAAATGAGCAGTTCTTC.